This T cell receptor beta chain was captured in a study of CD8 T cells in ankylosing spondylitis. Study-level points and caveats: Seemingly characteristic of ankylosing spondylitis blood was a TCR beta motif consisting of eight highly homologous variants.

This clonotype was seen ten or more times. Its antigen remains unknown. TCRdb re-called the 5' RACE reads with MiXCR, one entry per CDR3 protein. The sample shows some 220,000 distinct CDR3 sequences, 6% to 8.5% of them seen only once. The specimen was blood, either unsorted or a sorted T cell fraction (not recorded which). The sequence was collected from a male donor with ankylosing spondylitis.

This CDR3 is CSAPRTLWGETQYF. CDR3 sequence (DNA): TGCAGTGCTCCTCGGACCCTTTGGGGAGAGACCCAGTACTTC. This sequence joins TRBV20-1 and TRBJ2-5; D is ambiguous. This CDR3 has 14 residues. Between the trimmed V and J ends, which lost 5 bases and 4 bases, there was a span of 17 bases. CDR1 is DFQATT and CDR2 is SNEGSKA in the germline V gene (reference sequence).